This T cell receptor (beta chain) was recovered during a study of blood T cell repertoires in COVID-19. Some clones are missing from TCRdb's copy, which holds only in-frame ones; the method was immunoSEQ multiplex PCR. Counted here are around 200,000 clones, around 86% occurring once; the ten biggest clones make up over 3%. The participants were between roughly 18 and 89 years old and came from some 25 US areas. Allocation to cohorts depended on clinical history reported by the participants. The length of the CDR3 is 14 residues. Germline CDR1 SGHDT, CDR2 YYEEEE. V lost 0 bases, J lost 0 bases, and 4 bases lay in between.

The source is a woman between 40 and 50 years old with acute COVID-19. J is TRBJ1-3 and V is TRBV5-6; D remains unclear. Sequencing was carried out using PBMCs or T cells enriched from blood (not recorded which). Here the CDR3 DNA reads TGTGCCAGCAGCTTGGCCCACTCTGGAAACACCATATATTTT. It is translated as CASSLAHSGNTIYF.